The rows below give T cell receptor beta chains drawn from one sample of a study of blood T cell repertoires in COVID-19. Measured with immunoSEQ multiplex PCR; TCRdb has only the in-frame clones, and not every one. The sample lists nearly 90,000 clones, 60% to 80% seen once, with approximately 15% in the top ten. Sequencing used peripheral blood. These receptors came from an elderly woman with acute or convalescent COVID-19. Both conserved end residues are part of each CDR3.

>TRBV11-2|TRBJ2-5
CASSLRLAGTLETQYF
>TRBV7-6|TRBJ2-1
CASSHRLAGNEQFF
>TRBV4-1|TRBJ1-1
CASSQAPGRGAFF
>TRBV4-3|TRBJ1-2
CASSQESSISYGYTF
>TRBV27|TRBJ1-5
CASRRTGFRNQPQHF
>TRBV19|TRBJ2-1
CASSKRRGSSYNEQFF
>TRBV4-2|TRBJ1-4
CASSSYSQGVEEKLFF
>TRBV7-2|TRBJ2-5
CASSFPGTGWETQYF
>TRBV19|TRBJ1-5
CASSISGYSNQPQHF
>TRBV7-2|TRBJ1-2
CASSKRDSYGYTF
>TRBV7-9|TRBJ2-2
CAKGLAGQAGELFF
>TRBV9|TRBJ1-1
CASSRGGTTGGFNTEAFF
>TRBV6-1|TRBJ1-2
CASSEEGNRASLYGYTF
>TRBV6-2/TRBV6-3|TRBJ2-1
CASSYRHGEQFF
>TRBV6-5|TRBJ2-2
CASRRGVDTGELFF
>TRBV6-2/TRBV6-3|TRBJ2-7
CASSYQVGDYEQYF
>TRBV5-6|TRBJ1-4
CASGTATNEKLFF
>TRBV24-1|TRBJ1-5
CATSDNTGYQPQHF
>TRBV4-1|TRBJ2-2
CASTLGGNTGELFF
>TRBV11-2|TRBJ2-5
CASSPKETQYF
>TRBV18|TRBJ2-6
CASSSGASGANVLTF
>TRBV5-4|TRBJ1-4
CASSEDRGSEKLFF
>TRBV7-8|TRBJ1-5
CASSLIPLTGVNGYSNQPQHF
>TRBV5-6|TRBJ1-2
CASSVAPGAHYGYTF
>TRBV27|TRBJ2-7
CASSLGGTGGSYEQYF
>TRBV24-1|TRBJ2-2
CATSVGTGETGELFF
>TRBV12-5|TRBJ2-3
CATSQSGHGTQYF
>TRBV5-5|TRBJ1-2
CASSWGGEGGYTF
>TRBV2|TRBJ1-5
CASKRDSNQPQHF
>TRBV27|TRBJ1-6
CASSLLAQSFGSPLHF
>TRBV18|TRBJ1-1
CASSPSGTEAFF
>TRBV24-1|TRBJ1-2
CATSDPGIPYGYTF
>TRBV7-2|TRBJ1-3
CASSLARSHSSGNTIYF
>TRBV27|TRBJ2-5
CASSPVAGGTEETQYF
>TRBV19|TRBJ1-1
CASSIDSRRPNTEAFF
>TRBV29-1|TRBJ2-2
CSVGGPEYTGELFF
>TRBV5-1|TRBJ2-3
CASSERLGAGADTQYF
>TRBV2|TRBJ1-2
CASSWQAGGYTF
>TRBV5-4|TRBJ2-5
CASSWTGAKAETQYF
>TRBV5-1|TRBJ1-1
CASSHGTGGAYTEAFF
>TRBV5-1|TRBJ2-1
CASSPGQGSDEQFF
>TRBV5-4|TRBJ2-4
CASSQNRQGANIQYF
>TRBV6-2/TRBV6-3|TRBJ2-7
CASSSRDRVYEQYF
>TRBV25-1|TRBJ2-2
CASSDRTGRAGELFF
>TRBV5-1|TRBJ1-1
CASSLEGANTEAFF
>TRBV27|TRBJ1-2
CASGPGSTGGYTF
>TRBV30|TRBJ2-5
CACTGQGAWETQYF
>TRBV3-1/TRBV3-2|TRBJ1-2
CASSQPGQGAAYGYTF
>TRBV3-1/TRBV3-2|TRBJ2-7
CASSPSDREYEQYF
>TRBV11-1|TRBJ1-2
CASSWGGDGYTF
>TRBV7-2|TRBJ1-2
CASSSPGIQAGYTF
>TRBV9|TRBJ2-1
CASSVAGVGYNEQFF
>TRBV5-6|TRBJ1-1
CASSLRGLTPEAFF
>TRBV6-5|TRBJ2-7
CASSYSPQGGYEQYF
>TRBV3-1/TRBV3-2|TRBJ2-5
CASSQPRETQYF